A selection of T cell receptor beta chains follows, all from one sample in a study of blood T cell repertoires in COVID-19. Assay: immunoSEQ multiplex PCR; the TCRdb copy retains only in-frame clones and omits some. Found here are tens of thousands of clones, 87% of them singletons; the top ten hold roughly 3.1%. Sequencing used peripheral blood. Receptor source: a woman between 45 and 60 years old with COVID-19, enrolled during active disease. The CDR3 runs from the conserved cysteine through the conserved F or W. Fields, in order: J gene, D gene, clone size, V gene, CDR3 protein, CDR3 DNA. The D gene is left open where the match is weak. Clone size is given for some rows only: seen once, a few or many times, or a class if the clone is expanded.

TRBJ1-6	TRBD1	.	TRBV5-1	CASSSGTGGSPLHF	TGCGCCAGCAGTTCTGGGACAGGGGGGTCACCCCTCCACTTT
TRBJ2-2	TRBD2	.	TRBV9	CASSVAGLAAGELFF	TGTGCCAGCAGCGTGGCCGGACTAGCGGCCGGGGAGCTGTTTTTT
TRBJ2-3	.	once	TRBV11-3	CASSARGEGGTDTQYF	TGTGCCAGCAGCGCCCGGGGAGAGGGGGGCACAGATACGCAGTATTTT
TRBJ2-7	.	.	TRBV7-2	CASSFAPRGADLLEQYF	TGTGCCAGCAGCTTCGCACCCCGGGGAGCGGATCTTTTGGAGCAGTACTTC
TRBJ1-2	.	few	TRBV2	CASSEVGRGGYGYTF	TGTGCCAGCAGTGAAGTCGGAAGGGGAGGCTATGGCTACACCTTC
TRBJ1-5	TRBD1	once	TRBV10-2	CASSLDRGGLPQHF	TGCGCCAGCAGCCTCGACAGGGGTGGTCTGCCCCAGCATTTT
TRBJ2-7	TRBD2	.	TRBV7-2	CASSGTSVGSYEQYF	TGTGCCAGCAGCGGGACTAGCGTAGGCTCCTACGAGCAGTACTTC
TRBJ2-7	.	.	TRBV19	CASSGWEGGEQYF	TGTGCCAGTAGTGGGTGGGAAGGAGGGGAGCAGTACTTC
TRBJ1-6	.	.	TRBV10-3	CAISDSDSPLHF	TGTGCCATCAGTGATAGTGATTCACCCCTCCACTTT
TRBJ1-2	TRBD1	.	TRBV5-4	CASSLSQGVGYGYTF	TGTGCCAGCAGCTTGTCACAGGGGGTCGGCTATGGCTACACCTTC
TRBJ2-7	.	.	TRBV27	CASSLREISSEQYF	TGTGCCAGCAGTTTAAGGGAGATTAGTAGCGAGCAGTACTTC
TRBJ2-7	TRBD1	.	TRBV27	CASSLAQGAGEQYF	TGTGCCAGCAGTTTAGCACAGGGGGCTGGCGAGCAGTACTTC
TRBJ2-5	TRBD2	.	TRBV28	CASSLWLAGGGQETQYF	TGTGCCAGCAGTTTATGGCTAGCGGGAGGGGGCCAAGAGACCCAGTACTTC
TRBJ2-5	.	.	TRBV10-3	CAISESGGPETQYF	TGTGCCATCAGTGAGTCGGGTGGGCCGGAGACCCAGTACTTC
TRBJ2-5	.	.	TRBV19	CASSTGYQETQYF	TGTGCCAGTAGTACCGGTTACCAAGAGACCCAGTACTTC
TRBJ1-2	.	.	TRBV21-1	CASKRAKPNYGYTF	TGTGCCAGCAAAAGAGCCAAGCCTAACTATGGCTACACCTTC
TRBJ2-1	.	.	TRBV5-1	CASSLDSVIYNEQFF	TGCGCCAGCAGCTTGGACAGTGTAATTTACAATGAGCAGTTCTTC
TRBJ1-6	.	.	TRBV7-9	CAIGEGVWDSPLHF	TGTGCCATAGGGGAGGGAGTATGGGATTCACCCCTCCACTTT
TRBJ2-4	TRBD2	.	TRBV4-1	CASRLGTSGDLAKNIQYF	TGCGCCAGCAGACTTGGGACTAGCGGAGATCTAGCCAAAAACATTCAGTACTTC
TRBJ2-5	.	.	TRBV10-3	CAISARREVQETQYF	TGTGCCATCAGCGCCCGGAGGGAGGTACAAGAGACCCAGTACTTC
TRBJ2-2	.	.	TRBV19	CASKGLIARDGSTGELFF	TGTGCCAGTAAGGGGTTGATCGCGCGGGATGGTTCGACCGGGGAGCTGTTTTTT
TRBJ1-1	TRBD1	.	TRBV19	CASSTLGQVNTEAFF	TGTGCCAGTAGTACCCTCGGACAGGTGAACACTGAAGCTTTCTTT
TRBJ2-1	TRBD2	.	TRBV30	CAWSVRGGGNEQFF	TGTGCCTGGAGTGTACGTGGGGGAGGGAATGAGCAGTTCTTC
TRBJ1-6	.	.	TRBV3-1/TRBV3-2	CASSQDLQGYNSPLHF	TGTGCCAGCAGCCAAGATCTTCAGGGGTATAATTCACCCCTCCACTTT
TRBJ2-7	TRBD2	.	TRBV30	CAWGGLAGLYEQYF	TGTGCCTGGGGGGGACTAGCGGGATTGTACGAGCAGTACTTC
TRBJ2-1	TRBD2	.	TRBV13	CASSLSGLAGFDEQFF	TGTGCCAGCAGCTTAAGCGGACTAGCGGGATTCGATGAGCAGTTCTTC
TRBJ2-7	.	.	TRBV12-3/TRBV12-4	CASRISGSYEQYF	TGTGCCAGCAGAATTAGCGGTTCCTACGAGCAGTACTTC
TRBJ2-7	.	once	TRBV4-2	CASSQAHTGGTTPYEQYF	TGTGCCAGCAGCCAAGCCCATACTGGCGGGACCACGCCCTACGAGCAGTACTTC
TRBJ2-7	.	.	TRBV5-4	CASSPGVSYEQYF	TGTGCCAGCAGTCCGGGGGTATCCTACGAGCAGTACTTC
TRBJ1-2	.	.	TRBV19	CASSIGGGRSYGYTF	TGTGCCAGTAGTATAGGGGGGGGACGGAGCTATGGCTACACCTTC
TRBJ1-2	TRBD1	.	TRBV3-1/TRBV3-2	CASSQVTGDRGGNYGYTF	TGTGCCAGCAGCCAAGTAACGGGAGACAGGGGAGGTAACTATGGCTACACCTTC
TRBJ2-3	TRBD2	.	TRBV18	CASSPLGGGEDTQYF	TGTGCCAGCTCACCCCTGGGCGGGGGTGAAGATACGCAGTATTTT
TRBJ2-7	.	.	TRBV2	CASSEALRSGNYEQYF	TGTGCCAGCAGTGAAGCGCTTCGGAGCGGAAACTACGAGCAGTACTTC
TRBJ2-3	.	.	TRBV24-1	CATSDPGLADTQYF	TGTGCCACCAGTGATCCGGGACTCGCAGATACGCAGTATTTT
TRBJ1-4	TRBD1	.	TRBV7-9	CASSWTGTGSEKLFF	TGTGCCAGCAGCTGGACCGGGACAGGGAGCGAAAAACTGTTTTTT
TRBJ1-2	.	.	TRBV28	CASSPSSDSYGYTF	TGTGCCAGCAGTCCCTCCTCGGACAGCTATGGCTACACCTTC
TRBJ1-6	.	.	TRBV7-9	CASRSPGGQGSPLHF	TGTGCCAGCAGATCTCCCGGGGGGCAAGGTTCACCCCTCCACTTT
TRBJ2-7	TRBD2	.	TRBV5-1	CASSLGLAGVSYEQYF	TGCGCCAGCAGCTTGGGGCTAGCGGGAGTATCCTACGAGCAGTACTTC
TRBJ1-2	.	.	TRBV5-4	CASSFRDSEGYGYTF	TGTGCCAGCAGCTTTAGGGACTCCGAAGGCTATGGCTACACCTTC
TRBJ2-7	.	.	TRBV11-3	CASSLGPGYEQYF	TGTGCCAGCAGCTTAGGGCCGGGCTACGAGCAGTACTTC
TRBJ1-5	.	.	TRBV6-6	CASSLYSGQPQHF	TGTGCCAGCAGCCTATATTCAGGTCAGCCCCAGCATTTT